This T cell receptor (beta chain) was captured in a study of Ad26.COV2.S vaccination and SARS-CoV-2 variants. Specified treatment: some 20 received Ad26.COV2.S at low or high dose, single or two shots; 5 received placebo; per-sample allocation not given. The samples were gathered on day 63 after the first injection of vaccine or placebo. Repertoires were generated with immunoSEQ multiplex PCR, while TCRdb's copy carries only in-frame clones and drops some. Among about 250,000 clones listed, around 90% were seen once. The CDR3 has 16 residues. Germline CDR1 is LNHDA and CDR2 is SQIVND (reference sequence). Between the trimmed V and J ends, which lost 1 base and 1 base, there was a span of 12 bases. Study-level points and caveats: Non-spike TCR breadth was similar in vaccine and placebo recipients.

As regards this clone: The antigen is not known.

The source is a person aged 18-60 years who received the Ad26.COV2.S COVID-19 vaccine or a placebo. The chain combines TRBV19 with TRBJ2-3; no reliable D call. The starting material was peripheral blood, obtained in a trial of Ad26.COV2.S vaccine versus placebo. CDR3 coding DNA: TGTGCCAGTAGTATAGCGCGCGGAGCCGGCACAGATACGCAGTATTTT. This gives the protein CASSIARGAGTDTQYF.